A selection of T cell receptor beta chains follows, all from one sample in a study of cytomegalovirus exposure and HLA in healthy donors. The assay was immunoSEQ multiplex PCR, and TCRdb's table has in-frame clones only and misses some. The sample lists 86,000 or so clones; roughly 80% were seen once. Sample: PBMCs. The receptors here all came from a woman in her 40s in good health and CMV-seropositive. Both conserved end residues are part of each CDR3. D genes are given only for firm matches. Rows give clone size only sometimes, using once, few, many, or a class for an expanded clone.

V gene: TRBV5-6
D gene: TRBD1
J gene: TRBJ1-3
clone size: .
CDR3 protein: CASSVRDRDLLLGNTIYF
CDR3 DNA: TGTGCCAGCAGCGTCCGGGACAGGGACCTTCTCCTAGGAAACACCATATATTTT

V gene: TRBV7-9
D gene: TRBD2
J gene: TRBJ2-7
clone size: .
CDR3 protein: CASTLTSGAYEQYF
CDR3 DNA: TGTGCCAGCACCCTAACTAGCGGGGCCTACGAGCAGTACTTC

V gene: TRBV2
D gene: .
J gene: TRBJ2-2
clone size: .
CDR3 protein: CASTATGLTGELFF
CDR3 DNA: TGTGCCAGCACGGCCACAGGTTTAACCGGGGAGCTGTTTTTT

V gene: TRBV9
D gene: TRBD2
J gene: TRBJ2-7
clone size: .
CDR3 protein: CASSGGLAGGVYEQYF
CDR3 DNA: TGTGCCAGCAGCGGAGGGTTGGCGGGAGGTGTATACGAGCAGTACTTC

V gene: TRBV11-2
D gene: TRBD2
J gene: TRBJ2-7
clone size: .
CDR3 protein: CANSSLGLAYEQYF
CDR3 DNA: TGTGCCAACAGCTCCCTTGGACTAGCTTACGAGCAGTACTTC

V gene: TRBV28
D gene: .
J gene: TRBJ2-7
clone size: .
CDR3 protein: CASVGGQASYEQYF
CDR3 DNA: TGTGCCAGCGTCGGCGGGCAGGCCTCCTACGAGCAGTACTTC

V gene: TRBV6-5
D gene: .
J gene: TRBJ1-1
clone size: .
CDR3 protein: CASSYWGGDTEAFF
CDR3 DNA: TGTGCCAGCAGTTACTGGGGGGGGGACACTGAAGCTTTCTTT

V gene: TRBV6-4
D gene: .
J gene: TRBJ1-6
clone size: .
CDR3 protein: CASSDSQGSSPLHF
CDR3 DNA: TGTGCCAGCAGTGACTCTCAGGGAAGTTCACCCCTCCACTTT

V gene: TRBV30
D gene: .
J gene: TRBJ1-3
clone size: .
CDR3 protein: CAWTIHSSGNTIYF
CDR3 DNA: TGTGCCTGGACCATCCACAGCTCTGGAAACACCATATATTTT

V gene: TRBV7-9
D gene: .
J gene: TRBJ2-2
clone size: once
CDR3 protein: CASSPQGGELFF
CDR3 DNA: TGTGCCAGCAGCCCCCAGGGTGGGGAGCTGTTTTTT

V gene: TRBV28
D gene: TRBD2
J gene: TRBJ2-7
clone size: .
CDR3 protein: CASSLWASGSYEQYF
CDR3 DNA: TGTGCCAGCAGTTTATGGGCTAGCGGTTCCTACGAGCAGTACTTC

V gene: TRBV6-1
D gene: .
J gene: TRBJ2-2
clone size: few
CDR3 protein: CASRRATGELFF
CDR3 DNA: TGTGCCAGCAGAAGAGCGACCGGGGAGCTGTTTTTT

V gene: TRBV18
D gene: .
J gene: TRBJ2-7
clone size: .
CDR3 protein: CASSPRQGLDEQYF
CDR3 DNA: TGTGCCAGCTCACCTCGACAGGGACTGGACGAGCAGTACTTC

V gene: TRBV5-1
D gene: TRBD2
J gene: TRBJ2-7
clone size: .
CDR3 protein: CASSNDGSGIYEQYF
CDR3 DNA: TGCGCCAGCAGCAATGACGGTAGCGGGATTTACGAGCAGTACTTC

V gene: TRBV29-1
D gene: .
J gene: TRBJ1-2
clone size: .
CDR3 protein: CSVGGSYGYTF
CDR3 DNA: TGCAGCGTTGGCGGGAGCTATGGCTACACCTTC